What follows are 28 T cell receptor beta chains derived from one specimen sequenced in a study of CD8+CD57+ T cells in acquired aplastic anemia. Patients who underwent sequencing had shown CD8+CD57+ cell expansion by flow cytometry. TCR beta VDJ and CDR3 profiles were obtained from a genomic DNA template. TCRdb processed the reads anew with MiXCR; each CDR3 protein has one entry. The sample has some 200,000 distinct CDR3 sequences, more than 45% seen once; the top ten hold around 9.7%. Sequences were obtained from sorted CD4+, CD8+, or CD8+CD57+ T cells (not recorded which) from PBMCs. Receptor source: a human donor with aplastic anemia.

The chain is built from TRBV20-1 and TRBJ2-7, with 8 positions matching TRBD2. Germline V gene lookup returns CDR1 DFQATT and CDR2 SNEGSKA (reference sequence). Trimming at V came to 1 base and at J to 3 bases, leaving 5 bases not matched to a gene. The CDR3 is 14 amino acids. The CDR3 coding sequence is TGCAGTGCTAGAGGGGTAGCGGGAAACTACGAGCAGTACTTC. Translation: CSARGVAGNYEQYF.

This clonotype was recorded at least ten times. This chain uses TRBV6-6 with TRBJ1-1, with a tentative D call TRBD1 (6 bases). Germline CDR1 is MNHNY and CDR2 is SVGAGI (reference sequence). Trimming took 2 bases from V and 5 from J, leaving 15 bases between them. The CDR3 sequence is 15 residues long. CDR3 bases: TGTGCCAGCAGTTACGATCGGGGGCGAGGAACTGAAGCTTTCTTT. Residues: CASSYDRGRGTEAFF.

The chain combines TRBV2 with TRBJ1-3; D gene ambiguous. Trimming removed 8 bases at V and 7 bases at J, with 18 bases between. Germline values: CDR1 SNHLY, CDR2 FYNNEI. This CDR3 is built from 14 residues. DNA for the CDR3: TGTGCCAGCCGCGTGGGAGAGCGGGAGAACACCATATATTTT. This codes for CASRVGERENTIYF.

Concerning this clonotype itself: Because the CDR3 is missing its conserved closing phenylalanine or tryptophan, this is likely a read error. CDR3 amino acids: CASSQRKDTQYS. Written as DNA, the CDR3 is TGTGCCAGCAGCCAACGAAAAGATACCCAGTACTCC. The chain combines TRBV4-2 with TRBJ2-5; D not certain. Germline CDR1 is LGHNA and CDR2 is YNFKEQ. The CDR3 loop spans 12 amino acids.

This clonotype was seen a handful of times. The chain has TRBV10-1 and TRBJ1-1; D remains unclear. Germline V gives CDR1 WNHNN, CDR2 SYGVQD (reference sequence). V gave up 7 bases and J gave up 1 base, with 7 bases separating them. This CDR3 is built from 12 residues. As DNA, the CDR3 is TGCGCCAGCATAGGTGGGAACACTGAAGCTTTCTTT. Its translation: CASIGGNTEAFF.

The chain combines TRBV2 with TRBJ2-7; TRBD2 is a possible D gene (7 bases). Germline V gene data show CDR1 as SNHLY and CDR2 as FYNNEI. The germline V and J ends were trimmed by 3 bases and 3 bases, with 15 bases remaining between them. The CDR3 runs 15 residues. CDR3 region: CASSDAGATDYEQYF. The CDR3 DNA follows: TGTGCCAGCAGTGATGCGGGGGCCACCGACTACGAGCAGTACTTC.

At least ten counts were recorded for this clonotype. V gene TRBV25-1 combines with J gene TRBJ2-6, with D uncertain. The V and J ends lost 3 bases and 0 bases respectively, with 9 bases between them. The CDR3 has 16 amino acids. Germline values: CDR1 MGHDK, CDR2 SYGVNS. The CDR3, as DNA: TGTGCCAGCAGTGACTTATCCGGCTCTGGGGCCAACGTCCTGACTTTC. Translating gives CASSDLSGSGANVLTF. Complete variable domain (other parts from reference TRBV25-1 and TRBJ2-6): EADIYQTPRYLVIGTGKKITLECSQTMGHDKMYWYQQDPGMELHLIHYSYGVNSTEKGDLSSESTVSRIRTEHFPLTLESARPSHTSQYLCASSDLSGSGANVLTFGAGSRLTVL.

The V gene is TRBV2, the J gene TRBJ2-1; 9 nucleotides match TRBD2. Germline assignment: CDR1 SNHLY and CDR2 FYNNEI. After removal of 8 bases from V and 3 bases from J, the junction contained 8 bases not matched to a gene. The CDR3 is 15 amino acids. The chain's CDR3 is CASRKLAGHYNEQFF. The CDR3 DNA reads TGTGCCAGCCGAAAACTAGCGGGCCACTACAATGAGCAGTTCTTC.

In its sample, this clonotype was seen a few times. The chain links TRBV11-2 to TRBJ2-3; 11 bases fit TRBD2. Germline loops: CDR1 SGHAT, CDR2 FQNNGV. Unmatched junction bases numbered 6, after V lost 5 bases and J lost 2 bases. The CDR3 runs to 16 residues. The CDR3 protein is CASSPRLAGFTDTQYF. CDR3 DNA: TGTGCCAGCAGCCCCCGACTAGCGGGATTCACAGATACGCAGTATTTT. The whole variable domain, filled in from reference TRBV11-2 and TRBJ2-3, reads EAGVAQSPRYKIIEKRQSVAFWCNPISGHATLYWYQQILGQGPKLLIQFQNNGVVDDSQLPKDRFSAERLKGVDSTLKIQPAKLEDSAVYLCASSPRLAGFTDTQYFGPGTRLTVL.

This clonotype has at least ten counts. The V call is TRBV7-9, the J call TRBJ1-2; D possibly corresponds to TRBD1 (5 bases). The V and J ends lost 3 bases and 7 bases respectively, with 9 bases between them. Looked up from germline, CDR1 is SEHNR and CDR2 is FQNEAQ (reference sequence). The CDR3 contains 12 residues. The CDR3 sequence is CASSLEGSGYTF. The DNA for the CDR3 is TGTGCCAGCAGCTTGGAGGGGAGTGGCTACACCTTC.

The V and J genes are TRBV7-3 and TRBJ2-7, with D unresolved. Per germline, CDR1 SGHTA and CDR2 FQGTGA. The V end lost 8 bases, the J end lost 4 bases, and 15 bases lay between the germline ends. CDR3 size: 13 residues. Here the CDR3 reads CASSGRGSYEQYF. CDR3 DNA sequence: TGTGCCAGCTCAGGCAGAGGCTCATACGAGCAGTACTTC. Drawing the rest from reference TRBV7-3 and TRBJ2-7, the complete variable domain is GAGVSQTPSNKVTEKGKYVELRCDPISGHTALYWYRQSLGQGPEFLIYFQGTGAADDSGLPNDRFFAVRPEGSVSTLKIQRTERGDSAVYLCASSGRGSYEQYFGPGTRLTVT.

The CDR3 region is CASSRVSVETQYF. CDR3 nucleotide sequence: TGTGCCAGCAGCAGGGTTAGCGTGGAGACCCAGTACTTC. This chain connects TRBV2 to TRBJ2-5; possibly TRBD1 or TRBD2 for D (5 bases each). CDR3 length: 13 amino acids. The V gene lost 6 bases and the J gene lost 5 bases, with 13 bases spanning the gap. Germline V gene sequence: CDR1 SNHLY, CDR2 FYNNEI.

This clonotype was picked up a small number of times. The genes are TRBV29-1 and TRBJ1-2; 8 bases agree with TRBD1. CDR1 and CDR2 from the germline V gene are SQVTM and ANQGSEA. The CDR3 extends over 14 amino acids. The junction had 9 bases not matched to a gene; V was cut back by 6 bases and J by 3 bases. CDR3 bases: TGCAGCGTGGCAGGGGGCACTACGGACTATGGCTACACCTTC. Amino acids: CSVAGGTTDYGYTF.

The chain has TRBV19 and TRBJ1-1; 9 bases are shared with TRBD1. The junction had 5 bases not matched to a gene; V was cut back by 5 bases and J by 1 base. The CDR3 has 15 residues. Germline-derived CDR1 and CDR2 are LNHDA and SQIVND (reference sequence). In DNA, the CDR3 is TGTGCCAGTAGTTTTCCGGGACAGGGGAACACTGAAGCTTTCTTT. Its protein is CASSFPGQGNTEAFF.

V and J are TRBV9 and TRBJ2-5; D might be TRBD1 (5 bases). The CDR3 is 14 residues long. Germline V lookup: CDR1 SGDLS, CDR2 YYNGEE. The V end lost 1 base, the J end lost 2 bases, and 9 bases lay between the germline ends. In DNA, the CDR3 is TGTGCCAGCAGCGTAATCCCAGGGCAAGAGACCCAGTACTTC. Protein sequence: CASSVIPGQETQYF.

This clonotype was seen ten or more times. The CDR3 coding sequence is TGTGCCAGCAGCCTCGGACTAGCGGGAGTATCTTACGAGCAGTACTTC. Protein product: CASSLGLAGVSYEQYF. J is TRBJ2-7 and V is TRBV5-4; 13 nucleotides align to TRBD2. V shed 4 bases and J 4 bases; nucleotides not matched to a gene: 8. Germline lookup yields CDR1 SGHNT and CDR2 YYREEE (reference sequence). The CDR3 runs 16 residues.

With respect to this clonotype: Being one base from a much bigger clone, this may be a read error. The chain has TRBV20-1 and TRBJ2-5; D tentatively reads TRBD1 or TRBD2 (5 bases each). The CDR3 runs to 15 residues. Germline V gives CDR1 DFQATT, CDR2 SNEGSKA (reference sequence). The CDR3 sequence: CSANGVGRNQEAQYF. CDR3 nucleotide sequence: TGCAGTGCTAACGGGGTGGGACGAAACCAAGAGGCCCAGTACTTC.

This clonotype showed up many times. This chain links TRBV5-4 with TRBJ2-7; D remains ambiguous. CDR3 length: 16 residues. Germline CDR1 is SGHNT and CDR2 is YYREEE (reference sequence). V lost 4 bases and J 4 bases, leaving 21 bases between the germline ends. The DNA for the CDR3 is TGTGCCAGCAGCCCGGCTGGGGTTACGGGTCCTTACGAGCAGTACTTC. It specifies CASSPAGVTGPYEQYF.

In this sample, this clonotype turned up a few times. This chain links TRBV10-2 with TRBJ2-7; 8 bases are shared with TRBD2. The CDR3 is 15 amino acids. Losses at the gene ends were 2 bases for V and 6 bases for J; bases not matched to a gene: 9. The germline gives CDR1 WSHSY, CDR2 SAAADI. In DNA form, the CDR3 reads TGCGCCAGCAGTGAGATGCGGGGGGCTCCGAGCGAGCAGTACTTC. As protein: CASSEMRGAPSEQYF.

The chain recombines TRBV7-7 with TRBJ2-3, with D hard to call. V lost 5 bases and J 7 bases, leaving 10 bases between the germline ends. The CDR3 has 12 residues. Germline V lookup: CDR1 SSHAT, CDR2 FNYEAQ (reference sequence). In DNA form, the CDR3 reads TGTGCCAGCAGCCCCGAAGGTCATACGCAGTATTTT. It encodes CASSPEGHTQYF.

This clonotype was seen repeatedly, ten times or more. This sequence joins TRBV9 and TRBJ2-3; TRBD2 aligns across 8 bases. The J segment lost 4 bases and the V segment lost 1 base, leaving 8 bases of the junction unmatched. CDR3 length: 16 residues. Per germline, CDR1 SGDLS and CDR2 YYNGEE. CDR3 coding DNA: TGTGCCAGCAGCGTACAAGCGGGAGTAATGTCAGATACGCAGTATTTT. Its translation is CASSVQAGVMSDTQYF.

This CDR3 reads CASSPGQGAKDTQYF. CDR3 in DNA: TGTGCCAGCAGCCCCGGACAGGGGGCGAAGGATACGCAGTATTTT. This chain joins TRBV7-6 and TRBJ2-3; 11 bases match TRBD1. The CDR3 spans 15 residues. The ends lost 5 bases at V and 6 bases at J; junction bases unmatched: 7. CDR1 is SGHVS and CDR2 is FNYEAQ in the germline V gene.

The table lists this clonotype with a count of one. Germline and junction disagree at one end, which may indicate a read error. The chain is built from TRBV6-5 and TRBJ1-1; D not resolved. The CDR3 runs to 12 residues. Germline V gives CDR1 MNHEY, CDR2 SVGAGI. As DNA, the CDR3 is TGTGTCAGCAGTTCCGGTGGGGCTGAAGCTTTCTTT. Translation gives CVSSSGGAEAFF.

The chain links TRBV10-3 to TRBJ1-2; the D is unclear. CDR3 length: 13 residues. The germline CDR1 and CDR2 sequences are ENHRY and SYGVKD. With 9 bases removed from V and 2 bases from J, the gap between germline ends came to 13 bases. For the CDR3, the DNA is TGTGCCATTTTAAACAGAGGCAACTATGGCTACACCTTC. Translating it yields CAILNRGNYGYTF.

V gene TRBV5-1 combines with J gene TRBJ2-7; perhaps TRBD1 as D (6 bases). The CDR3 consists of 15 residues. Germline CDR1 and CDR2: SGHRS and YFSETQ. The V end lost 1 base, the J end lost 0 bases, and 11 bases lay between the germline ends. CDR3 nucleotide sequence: TGCGCCAGCAGCTTGCAAGGGGGAAACTCCTACGAGCAGTACTTC. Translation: CASSLQGGNSYEQYF. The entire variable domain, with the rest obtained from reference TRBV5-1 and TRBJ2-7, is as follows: KAGVTQTPRYLIKTRGQQVTLSCSPISGHRSVSWYQQTPGQGLQFLFEYFSETQRNKGNFPGRFSGRQFSNSRSEMNVSTLELGDSALYLCASSLQGGNSYEQYFGPGTRLTVT.

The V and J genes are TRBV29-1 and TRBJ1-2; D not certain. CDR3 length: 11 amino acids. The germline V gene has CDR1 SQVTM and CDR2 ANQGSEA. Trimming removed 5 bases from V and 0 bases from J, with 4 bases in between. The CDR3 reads CSVSSNYGYTF. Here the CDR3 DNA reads TGCAGCGTTAGCTCTAACTATGGCTACACCTTC.

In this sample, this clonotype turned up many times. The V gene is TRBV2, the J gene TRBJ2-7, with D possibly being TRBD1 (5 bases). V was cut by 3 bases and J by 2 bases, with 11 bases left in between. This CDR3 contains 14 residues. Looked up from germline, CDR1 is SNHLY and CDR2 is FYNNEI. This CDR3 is CASSDIGRAYEQYF. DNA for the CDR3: TGTGCCAGCAGTGATATCGGCAGGGCCTACGAGCAGTACTTC.

This chain's CDR3 is CSVEDLLEGTSSYEQYF. The CDR3 DNA sequence: TGCAGCGTTGAAGACCTACTCGAGGGTACAAGCTCCTACGAGCAGTACTTC. J is TRBJ2-7 and V is TRBV29-1, with D tentatively TRBD2 (5 bases). Germline values: CDR1 SQVTM, CDR2 ANQGSEA. Trimming removed 0 bases at V and 0 bases at J, with 18 bases between. CDR3 size: 17 residues.